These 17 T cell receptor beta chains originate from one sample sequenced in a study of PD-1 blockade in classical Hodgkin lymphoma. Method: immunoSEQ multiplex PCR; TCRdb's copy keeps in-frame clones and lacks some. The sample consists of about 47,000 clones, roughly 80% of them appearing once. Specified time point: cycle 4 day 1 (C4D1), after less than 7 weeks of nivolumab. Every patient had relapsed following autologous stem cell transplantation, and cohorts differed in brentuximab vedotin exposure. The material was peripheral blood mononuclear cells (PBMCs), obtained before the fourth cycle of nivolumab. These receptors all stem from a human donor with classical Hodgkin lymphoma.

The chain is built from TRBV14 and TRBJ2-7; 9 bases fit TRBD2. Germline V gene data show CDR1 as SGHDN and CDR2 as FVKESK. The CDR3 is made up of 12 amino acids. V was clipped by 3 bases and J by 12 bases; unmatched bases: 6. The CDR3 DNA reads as TGTGCCAGCAGCCAGAATAGCGGGAGTTGGTACTTC. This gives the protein CASSQNSGSWYF.

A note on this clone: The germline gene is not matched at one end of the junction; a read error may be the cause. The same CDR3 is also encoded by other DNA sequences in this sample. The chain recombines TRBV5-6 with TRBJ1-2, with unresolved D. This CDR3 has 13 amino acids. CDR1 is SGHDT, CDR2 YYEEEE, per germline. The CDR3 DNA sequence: TGTGCCAGCAGCTTGGCCGCAGGTTATAGCCACACCTTT. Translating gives CASSLAAGYSHTF.

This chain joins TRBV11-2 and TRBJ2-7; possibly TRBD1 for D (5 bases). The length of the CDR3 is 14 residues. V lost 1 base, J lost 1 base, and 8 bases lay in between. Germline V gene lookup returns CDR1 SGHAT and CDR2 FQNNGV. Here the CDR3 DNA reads TGTGCCAGCAGCTTAGGACAGCCTTCCTACGAGCAGTACTTC. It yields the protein CASSLGQPSYEQYF. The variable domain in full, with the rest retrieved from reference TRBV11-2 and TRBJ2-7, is EAGVAQSPRYKIIEKRQSVAFWCNPISGHATLYWYQQILGQGPKLLIQFQNNGVVDDSQLPKDRFSAERLKGVDSTLKIQPAKLEDSAVYLCASSLGQPSYEQYFGPGTRLTVT.

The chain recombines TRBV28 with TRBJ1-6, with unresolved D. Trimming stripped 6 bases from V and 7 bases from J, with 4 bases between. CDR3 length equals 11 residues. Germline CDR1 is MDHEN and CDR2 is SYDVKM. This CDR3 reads CASSGNSPLHF. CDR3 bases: TGTGCCAGCAGCGGGAATTCACCCCTCCACTTT. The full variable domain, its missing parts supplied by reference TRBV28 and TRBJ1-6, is DVKVTQSSRYLVKRTGEKVFLECVQDMDHENMFWYRQDPGLGLRLIYFSYDVKMKEKGDIPEGYSVSREKKERFSLILESASTNQTSMYLCASSGNSPLHFGNGTRLTVT.

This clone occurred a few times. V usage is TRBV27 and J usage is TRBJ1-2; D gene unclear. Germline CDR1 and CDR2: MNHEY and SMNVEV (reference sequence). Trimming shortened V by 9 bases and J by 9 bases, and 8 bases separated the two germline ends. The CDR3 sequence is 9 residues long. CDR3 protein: CARTDRYTF. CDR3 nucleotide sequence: TGTGCCAGGACCGATCGCTACACCTTC.

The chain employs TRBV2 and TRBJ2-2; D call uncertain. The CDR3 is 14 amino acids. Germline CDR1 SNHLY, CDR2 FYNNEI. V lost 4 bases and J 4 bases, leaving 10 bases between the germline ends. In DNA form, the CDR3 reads TGTGCCAGCAGTGTTAGGCAGCTCACCGGGGAGCTGTTTTTT. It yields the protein CASSVRQLTGELFF.

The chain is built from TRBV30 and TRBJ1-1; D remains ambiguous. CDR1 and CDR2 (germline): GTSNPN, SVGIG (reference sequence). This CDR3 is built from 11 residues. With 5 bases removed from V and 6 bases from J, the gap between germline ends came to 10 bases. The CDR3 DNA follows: TGTGCCTGGGATAGTAACGCTGAAGCTTTCTTT. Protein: CAWDSNAEAFF.

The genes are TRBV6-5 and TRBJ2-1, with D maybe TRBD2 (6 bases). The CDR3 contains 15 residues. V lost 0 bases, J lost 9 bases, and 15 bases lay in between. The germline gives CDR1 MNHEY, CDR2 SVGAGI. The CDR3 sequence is CASSYSSGPSVEQFF. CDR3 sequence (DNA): TGTGCCAGCAGTTACTCCAGCGGGCCCTCCGTTGAGCAGTTCTTC.

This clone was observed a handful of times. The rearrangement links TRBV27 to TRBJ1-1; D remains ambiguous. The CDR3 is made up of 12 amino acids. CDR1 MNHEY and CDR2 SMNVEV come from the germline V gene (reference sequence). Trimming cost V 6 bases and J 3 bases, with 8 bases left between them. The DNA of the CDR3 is TGTGCCAGCAGGAGTAGATACACTGAAGCTTTCTTT. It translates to CASRSRYTEAFF.

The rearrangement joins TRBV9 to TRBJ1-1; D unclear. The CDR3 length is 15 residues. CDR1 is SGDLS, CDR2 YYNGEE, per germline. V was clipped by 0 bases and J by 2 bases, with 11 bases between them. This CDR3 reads CASSVGGGFNTEAFF. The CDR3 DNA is TGTGCCAGCAGCGTAGGGGGAGGGTTTAACACTGAAGCTTTCTTT.

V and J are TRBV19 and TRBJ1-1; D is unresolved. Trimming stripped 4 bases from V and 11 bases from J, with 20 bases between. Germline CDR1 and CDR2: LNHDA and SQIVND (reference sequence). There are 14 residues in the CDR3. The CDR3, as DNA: TGTGCCAGTAGTACCGATTACACAAAAAAAGGCGCTTTCTTT. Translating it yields CASSTDYTKKGAFF.

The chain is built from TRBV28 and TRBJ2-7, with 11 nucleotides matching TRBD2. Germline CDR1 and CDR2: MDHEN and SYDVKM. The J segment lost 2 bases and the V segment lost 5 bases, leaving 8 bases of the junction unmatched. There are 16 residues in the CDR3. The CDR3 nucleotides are TGTGCCAGCAGTCCCACACTAGCGGGGGCCGCCTACGAGCAGTACTTC. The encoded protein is CASSPTLAGAAYEQYF.

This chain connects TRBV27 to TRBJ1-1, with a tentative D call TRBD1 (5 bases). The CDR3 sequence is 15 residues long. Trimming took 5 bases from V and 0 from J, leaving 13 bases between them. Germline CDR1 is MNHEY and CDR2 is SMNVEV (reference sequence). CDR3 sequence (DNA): TGTGCCAGCAGTATACCCGGGACCGTGAACACTGAAGCTTTCTTT. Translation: CASSIPGTVNTEAFF.

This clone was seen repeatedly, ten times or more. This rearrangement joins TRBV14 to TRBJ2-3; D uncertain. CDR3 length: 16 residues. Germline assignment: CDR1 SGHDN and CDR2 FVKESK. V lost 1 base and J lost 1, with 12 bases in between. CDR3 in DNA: TGTGCCAGCAGCCAAGTAGTGCAGGCTGGCACAGATACGCAGTATTTT. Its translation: CASSQVVQAGTDTQYF.

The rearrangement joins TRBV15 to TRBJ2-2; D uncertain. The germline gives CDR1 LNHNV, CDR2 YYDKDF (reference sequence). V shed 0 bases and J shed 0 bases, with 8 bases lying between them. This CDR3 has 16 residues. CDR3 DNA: TGTGCCACCAGCAGAGAAGCCGGAGCGAACACCGGGGAGCTGTTTTTT. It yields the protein CATSREAGANTGELFF.

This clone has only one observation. CDR3 protein: CASSSPWTSTGEQYF. DNA of the CDR3: TGTGCCAGCAGCTCCCCGTGGACTAGCACCGGGGAGCAGTACTTC. The genes are TRBV5-6 and TRBJ2-7; 8 bases are a match to TRBD2. The germline gives CDR1 SGHDT, CDR2 YYEEEE. The CDR3 covers 15 residues. V gave up 3 bases and J gave up 7 bases; unmatched junction bases: 12.

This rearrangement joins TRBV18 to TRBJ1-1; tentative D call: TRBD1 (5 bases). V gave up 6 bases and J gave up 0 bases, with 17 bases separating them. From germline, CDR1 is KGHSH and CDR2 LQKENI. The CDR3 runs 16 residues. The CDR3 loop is CASSPRTGDLNTEAFF. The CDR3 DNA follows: TGTGCCAGCTCCCCAAGGACTGGGGACTTGAACACTGAAGCTTTCTTT.